A single sample is the source of the 28 T cell receptor beta chains below, sequenced in a study of early T cells in non-severe SARS-CoV-2 infection. TCRdb itself ran the 5' RACE reads through MiXCR, one entry per CDR3 protein. The sample contains around 50,000 distinct CDR3 sequences, less than 4.5% of which appear only once. Sequencing used whole blood. These receptors were obtained from an adult who was a healthcare worker with PCR-confirmed SARS-CoV-2 infection or an uninfected control (not recorded which).

This clonotype was counted between two and nine times. The V call is TRBV11-2, the J call TRBJ2-5, with D possibly matching TRBD1 (5 bases). CDR1 and CDR2 (germline): SGHAT, FQNNGV. This CDR3 has 12 amino acids. Trimming took off 5 bases at V and 2 bases at J, with 6 bases between the two ends. CDR3 coding DNA: TGTGCCAGCAGCCGACAGCAAGAGACCCAGTACTTC. Translation gives CASSRQQETQYF.

This clonotype was counted ten times or more. The J gene is TRBJ2-1, the V gene TRBV12-3 or TRBV12-4; possibly TRBD1 for D (5 bases). The CDR3 runs to 14 residues. Trimming took off 1 base at V and 5 bases at J, with 9 bases between the two ends. The CDR3 sequence is CASSLEGPHNEQFF. The CDR3, as DNA: TGTGCCAGCAGTTTAGAGGGGCCCCACAATGAGCAGTTCTTC.

This clonotype showed up many times. J is TRBJ1-2 and V is TRBV29-1; D is unresolved. From germline, CDR1 is SQVTM and CDR2 ANQGSEA. This CDR3 spans 14 amino acids. V was clipped by 0 bases and J by 4 bases, with 12 bases between them. The CDR3 protein is CSVEDRQELYGYTF. The CDR3 region has the DNA TGCAGCGTTGAAGATCGGCAGGAGCTCTATGGCTACACCTTC.

At least ten counts were recorded for this clonotype. J is TRBJ2-1 and V is TRBV6-6, with 8 bases lining up with TRBD2. V trimming: 10 bases; J trimming: 8 bases; junction bases outside the gene matches: 13. The CDR3 is 14 residues long. Germline-derived CDR1 and CDR2 are MNHNY and SVGAGI (reference sequence). CDR3 sequence: CATSPSGSFYEQFF. CDR3 coding DNA: TGTGCCACCTCCCCCAGCGGGAGTTTCTATGAGCAGTTCTTC.

This clonotype was picked up many times. The V and J genes are TRBV20-1 and TRBJ2-1; no clear D gene. CDR3 size: 11 residues. Trimming left V 5 bases short and J 7 bases short, with 9 bases between. The V gene's germline CDR1 is DFQATT and CDR2 SNEGSKA (reference sequence). In DNA form, the CDR3 reads TGCAGTGCTCCGAAACGTAATGAGCAGTTCTTC. Its translation is CSAPKRNEQFF.

This clonotype was detected ten times or more. This chain connects TRBV24-1 to TRBJ2-1, with 9 bases aligning to TRBD1. CDR3 size: 15 residues. Germline trimming cut 4 bases from V and 6 bases from J; bases unmatched to any gene: 6. Germline values: CDR1 KGHDR, CDR2 SFDVKD. DNA for the CDR3: TGTGCCACCAGTGAGCCGGGACAGGGTATCAATGAGCAGTTCTTC. It is translated as CATSEPGQGINEQFF.

In its sample, this clonotype was seen many times. The chain is built from TRBV29-1 and TRBJ2-3; D call uncertain. V was shortened by 7 bases and J by 5 bases, with 10 bases between the two germline ends. The CDR3 has 11 amino acids. Germline V lookup: CDR1 SQVTM, CDR2 ANQGSEA. The CDR3 here is CSAYVGDTQYF. CDR3 DNA sequence: TGCAGCGCCTACGTTGGAGATACGCAGTATTTT.

Many counts were recorded for this clonotype. This chain connects TRBV6-1 to TRBJ1-5, with TRBD1 matching over 7 bases. The CDR3 sequence is 15 residues long. The V gene's germline CDR1 is MNHNS and CDR2 SASEGT. After removal of 8 bases from V and 6 bases from J, the junction contained 13 bases not matched to a gene. CDR3 region: CASSGGQSFAQPQHF. The DNA for the CDR3 is TGTGCCAGCTCAGGGGGACAGTCCTTCGCTCAGCCCCAGCATTTT.

Concerning this clonotype: Given a much more abundant clone one base away, this may be a read error. The chain employs TRBV12-5 and TRBJ2-7, with D unclear. CDR1 is LGHNT and CDR2 is FRNRAP in the germline V gene. The CDR3 length is 13 residues. V gave up 2 bases and J gave up 0 bases, with 5 bases separating them. The CDR3 protein is CASGLNLSYEQYF. The CDR3 DNA sequence: TGTGCTAGTGGTTTGAATCTCTCCTACGAGCAGTACTTC.

The table lists this clonotype with many counts. The V gene is TRBV6-5, the J gene TRBJ1-6; the D is unclear. Germline values: CDR1 MNHEY, CDR2 SVGAGI. The CDR3 has 14 amino acids. V lost 5 bases, J lost 6 bases, and 11 bases lay in between. The CDR3 DNA follows: TGTGCCAGCAGTCCCTCAGAGGGTAATTCACCCCTCCACTTT. Translation: CASSPSEGNSPLHF.

In this sample, this clonotype turned up many times. This chain links TRBV2 with TRBJ1-1; D is ambiguous. The CDR3 consists of 13 residues. Germline V gives CDR1 SNHLY, CDR2 FYNNEI. V was shortened by 6 bases and J by 5 bases, with 13 bases between the two germline ends. In DNA form, the CDR3 reads TGTGCCAGCAGCCAGGACGAGGGTACTGAAGCTTTCTTT. Protein sequence: CASSQDEGTEAFF. Looking up the rest from reference TRBV2 and TRBJ1-1 gives the full variable domain: EPEVTQTPSHQVTQMGQEVILRCVPISNHLYFYWYRQILGQKVEFLVSFYNNEISEKSEIFDDQFSVERPDGSNFTLKIRSTKLEDSAMYFCASSQDEGTEAFFGQGTRLTVV.

This clonotype has at least ten counts. This chain links TRBV27 with TRBJ2-1; no clear D gene. Germline V lookup: CDR1 MNHEY, CDR2 SMNVEV (reference sequence). This CDR3 spans 14 amino acids. V was trimmed by 5 bases and J by 6 bases, leaving 14 bases between them. DNA for the CDR3: TGTGCCAGCAGTCAATACGATCCGGGCAATGAGCAGTTCTTC. Its translation is CASSQYDPGNEQFF.

This clonotype was counted ten times or more. The V gene is TRBV4-1, the J gene TRBJ2-5; 10 nucleotides agree with TRBD2. Germline V lookup: CDR1 MGHRA, CDR2 YSYEKL. With V trimmed by 2 bases and J by 5 bases, 5 bases remained unmatched. This CDR3 spans 15 amino acids. The CDR3, as DNA: TGCGCCAGCAGCCAAAGCGGGAGGGCCCAGGAGACCCAGTACTTC. Its protein is CASSQSGRAQETQYF.

The chain uses TRBV20-1 and TRBJ2-3, with 10 positions matching TRBD2. CDR1 is DFQATT and CDR2 is SNEGSKA in the germline V gene (reference sequence). This CDR3 spans 13 amino acids. CDR3 region: CSPGTSDTDTQYF. The CDR3 coding sequence is TGCAGCCCCGGGACTAGCGACACAGATACGCAGTATTTT.

This clonotype came up many times. The chain combines TRBV12-3 or TRBV12-4 with TRBJ1-2; 7 nucleotides align to TRBD1. The length of the CDR3 is 13 residues. V lost 3 bases to trimming and J lost 7 bases; unmatched junction nucleotides: 5. In DNA, the CDR3 is TGTGCCAGCAGTTTGACAGGGCTGGGTGGCTACACCTTC. It encodes CASSLTGLGGYTF.

This clonotype appeared many times. The chain recombines TRBV6-5 with TRBJ2-7; TRBD1 might be the D (5 bases). Trimming cost V 8 bases and J 4 bases, with 15 bases left between them. CDR3 length: 13 residues. CDR1 is MNHEY, CDR2 SVGAGI, per germline. The CDR3 sequence is CASGKGKAYEQYF. The CDR3 region has the DNA TGTGCCAGCGGGAAGGGGAAGGCTTACGAGCAGTACTTC.

This clonotype showed up many times. The chain uses TRBV7-9 and TRBJ1-6; D uncertain. Germline values: CDR1 SEHNR, CDR2 FQNEAQ (reference sequence). The CDR3 contains 14 residues. V was trimmed by 1 base and J by 8 bases, leaving 9 bases between them. The CDR3 coding sequence is TGTGCCAGCAGCTTAGGTGCGCAGGATTCACCCCTCCACTTT. This codes for CASSLGAQDSPLHF.

This clonotype was counted ten times or more. The chain recombines TRBV20-1 with TRBJ2-7, with no clear D. V was shortened by 5 bases and J by 0 bases, with 17 bases between the two germline ends. Germline assignment: CDR1 DFQATT and CDR2 SNEGSKA (reference sequence). The CDR3 runs 15 residues. The CDR3 DNA reads as TGCAGTGCTGAAAGAAGACTGGAGCCCTCCTACGAGCAGTACTTC. As protein: CSAERRLEPSYEQYF.

In its sample, this clonotype was seen many times. The V gene is TRBV27, the J gene TRBJ2-2; 9 bases line up with TRBD1. CDR1 MNHEY and CDR2 SMNVEV come from the germline V gene (reference sequence). CDR3 length equals 16 residues. V shed 4 bases and J 2 bases; nucleotides not matched to a gene: 5. The CDR3 loop reads CASSSTGGGNTGELFF. CDR3 DNA sequence: TGTGCCAGCAGTTCGACAGGGGGAGGAAACACCGGGGAGCTGTTTTTT.

The chain is built from TRBV12-3 or TRBV12-4 and TRBJ1-2, with D possibly being TRBD1 (5 bases). The CDR3 extends over 13 amino acids. Trimming cost V 6 bases and J 4 bases, with 12 bases left between them. CDR3 sequence: CASRPDSVYGYTF. The CDR3 nucleotides read TGTGCCAGCAGACCCGACAGCGTCTATGGCTACACCTTC.

This clonotype came up a few times. This sequence joins TRBV4-2 and TRBJ2-7, with no clear D. Trimming cost V 1 base and J 6 bases, with 13 bases left between them. The germline CDR1 and CDR2 sequences are LGHNA and YNFKEQ. This CDR3 is built from 14 residues. The CDR3 here is CASSQGRYGFEQYF. DNA for the CDR3: TGTGCCAGCAGCCAAGGGAGATACGGTTTCGAGCAGTACTTC.

This clonotype came up many times. The gene calls are TRBV10-2 and TRBJ1-5, with D unclear. V gave up 5 bases and J gave up 0 bases, with 11 bases separating them. The CDR3 is 15 residues long. Germline V lookup: CDR1 WSHSY, CDR2 SAAADI. Written as DNA, the CDR3 is TGCGCCAGCAGTAATCGAGCAAATAGCAATCAGCCCCAGCATTTT. Its translation is CASSNRANSNQPQHF.

This clonotype was detected many times. The chain links TRBV7-9 to TRBJ1-1; TRBD1 matches at 7 bases. V trimming: 6 bases; J trimming: 8 bases; junction bases outside the gene matches: 6. This CDR3 comprises 12 residues. Germline V gene lookup returns CDR1 SEHNR and CDR2 FQNEAQ (reference sequence). CDR3 bases: TGTGCCAGCAGTTCGACAGGGAGAGAAGCTTTCTTT. It encodes CASSSTGREAFF.

This clonotype occurred a few times. This rearrangement joins TRBV24-1 to TRBJ2-4, with 9 bases aligning to TRBD1. V shed 4 bases and J 8 bases; nucleotides not matched to a gene: 5. From germline, CDR1 is KGHDR and CDR2 SFDVKD. CDR3 length equals 14 residues. CDR3 region: CATSETGQGHIQYF. As DNA, the CDR3 is TGTGCCACCAGTGAAACGGGACAGGGTCACATTCAGTACTTC.

This clonotype was seen many times. This chain joins TRBV28 and TRBJ2-1; possible D gene TRBD1, 6 bases. The germline gives CDR1 MDHEN, CDR2 SYDVKM. V was trimmed by 2 bases and J by 10 bases, leaving 6 bases between them. The CDR3 extends over 11 amino acids. The CDR3 loop is CASSLRGEQFF. CDR3 DNA: TGTGCCAGCAGTTTAAGGGGGGAGCAGTTCTTC.

This clonotype was seen ten or more times. The chain joins TRBV20-1 to TRBJ1-2; TRBD1 aligns across 8 bases. Looked up from germline, CDR1 is DFQATT and CDR2 is SNEGSKA (reference sequence). The junction had 9 bases not matched to a gene; V was cut back by 3 bases and J by 6 bases. CDR3 size: 14 residues. CDR3 nucleotides: TGCAGTGCTAGTCCCCTGACAGGGGCGGATGGCTACACCTTC. Protein sequence: CSASPLTGADGYTF.

This clonotype was observed at least ten times. The rearrangement links TRBV7-9 to TRBJ2-4; D ambiguous. Germline V gives CDR1 SEHNR, CDR2 FQNEAQ (reference sequence). This CDR3 is 12 amino acids long. V dropped 4 bases and J dropped 3 bases, with 4 bases sitting between them. The CDR3 DNA follows: TGTGCCAGCAGCTCAGGCAAAAACATTCAGTACTTC. It encodes CASSSGKNIQYF.

This clonotype was seen many times. The chain links TRBV2 to TRBJ2-1, with D possibly being TRBD2 (5 bases). V lost 4 bases and J lost 10, with 23 bases in between. This CDR3 spans 16 amino acids. Looked up from germline, CDR1 is SNHLY and CDR2 is FYNNEI. The CDR3 bases are TGTGCCAGCAGTGTCCCTCTTCTGGACGGGAATGGGGAGCAGTTCTTC. The encoded protein is CASSVPLLDGNGEQFF.